Listed here is a single T cell receptor beta chain. MiXCR, run by TCRdb on the RT-PCR reads, gives a single entry per CDR3 protein. The sample lists about 700,000 distinct CDR3 sequences; approximately 15% were seen once. The germline gives CDR1 SEHNR, CDR2 FQNEAQ (reference sequence). V lost 4 bases and J 6 bases, leaving 15 bases between the germline ends. This CDR3 spans 15 amino acids. V usage is TRBV7-9 and J usage is TRBJ2-2; either TRBD1 or TRBD2 may fit D (5 bases each). This receptor was identified in a female donor in good health, serving as a healthy control. The material sequenced was memory CD4+ T cells from blood. The CDR3 DNA is TGTGCCAGCAGCTATTATGGGGCCGGGGCCGGGGAGCTGTTTTTT. Translation: CASSYYGAGAGELFF.